Detailed here is one T cell receptor (beta chain). Each PCR replicate from the sorted subsets contained 150 to 250 ng DNA, which is some 31,000 T cell genomes. Sequenced by immunoSEQ multiplex PCR; TCRdb stores in-frame clones only, minus some. The sample carries about 2.4 million clones, approximately 93% recorded once. This sample is part of a study of shared clonotypes between healthy human individuals. Looking at the study overall: A donor's plate count was three for CD4 naive and three for CD4 memory; CD8 naive had two and CD8 memory one.

Trimming removed 5 bases at V and 6 bases at J, with 8 bases between. Germline V gene lookup returns CDR1 SNHLY and CDR2 FYNNEI. There are 11 residues in the CDR3. Source material: naive CD4+ T cells from PBMCs. This sample's subset: CD45RA+ positively selected. The chain has TRBV2 and TRBJ2-7; D uncertain. The TCR sequence derives from a man aged 18 to 30 in good health. Some clones in this sample may be carry-over from other donors' samples. As DNA, the CDR3 is TGTGCCAGCAGTCTAGGTCGCGAGCAGTACTTC. This sequence encodes CASSLGREQYF. The full variable domain, in which reference TRBV2 and TRBJ2-7 provide the parts outside the CDR3, is EPEVTQTPSHQVTQMGQEVILRCVPISNHLYFYWYRQILGQKVEFLVSFYNNEISEKSEIFDDQFSVERPDGSNFTLKIRSTKLEDSAMYFCASSLGREQYFGPGTRLTVT.